Included here is one T cell receptor beta chain sequence, with context. What it recognizes is unknown. Of the isolated RNA, all was reverse transcribed, and so the sequenced material was expressed TCRB transcripts. The repertoire was sequenced with immunoSEQ multiplex PCR; TCRdb's copy has only in-frame clones and lacks some. The sample shows hundreds of thousands of clones, over 12% of them seen only once. The ends were cut back, 6 bases at V and 9 bases at J, with 13 bases in the middle. Germline-derived CDR1 and CDR2 are DFQATT and SNEGSKA (reference sequence). The CDR3 is 11 residues long. The sample originates from a study of beta chain features in type 1 diabetes. Study results and limitations: Whether HLA type influences TCRB rearrangement remained unresolved here. Shortening that was moderate but significant affected the TCRB CDR3s of Type 1 diabetes patients in all four CD4+ subsets.

The V call is TRBV20-1, the J call TRBJ2-3; weak D call: TRBD1 (6 bases). This TCR came from a man between 18 and 29 years old with type 1 diabetes. Sequencing was done on a sample of naive CD4+ T cells from blood. As DNA, the CDR3 is TGCAGTGCCCGCACAGGGTCCACGCAGTATTTT. It specifies CSARTGSTQYF.